This T cell receptor beta chain was found in a study of CD8+ T cells in alopecia areata. Study outcomes and limitations: Persistence during tofacitinib was seen for many expanded lesional clones in scalp and blood. The study found higher clonality in lesional than normal scalp, especially in alopecia totalis/universalis. Scalp data also include sequences from resident alphabeta T cells of normal skin.

Isolated RNA was reverse transcribed into cDNA used as the sequencing template. Repertoires were generated with immunoSEQ multiplex PCR, while TCRdb's copy carries only in-frame clones and drops some. The table has some 150,000 clones, 70% to 90% seen once. As for this clone: Its antigen remains unidentified.

CDR1 is GTSNPN, CDR2 SVGIG, per germline (reference sequence). The germline V and J ends were trimmed by 5 bases and 1 base, with 5 bases remaining between them. The CDR3 covers 11 residues. Treatment meaning: oral pan-JAK inhibitor, 5-10 mg twice daily. Those with alopecia areata gave lesional scalp punch biopsies and peripheral blood. This sequence originates from a human donor with alopecia areata. The sequencing used CD8+ T cells sorted from blood, collected at week 4, from a patient treated with tofacitinib. The chain combines TRBV30 with TRBJ1-1, with D possibly TRBD1 on 5 matching bases. CDR3 coding DNA: TGTGCCTGGGACAGGAACACTGAAGCTTTCTTT. It is translated as CAWDRNTEAFF.